A selection of T cell receptor beta chains follows, all from one sample in a study of T cell changes during pregnancy in multiple sclerosis. TCRdb's copy holds only in-frame clones and misses some; the assay was immunoSEQ multiplex PCR. The sample has 95,000 to 150,000 clones; roughly 92% are singletons. Sequencing was performed on peripheral blood, taken before pregnancy. The receptor source for this set is a female donor with multiple sclerosis, enrolled in a pregnancy study. CDR3s include the opening cysteine and the closing phenylalanine or tryptophan. Each record gives: clone size, D gene, J gene, V gene, CDR3 protein, CDR3 DNA. D genes are given only for firm matches. Size is omitted from some rows. Given values are once, few, many or a class for expanded clones.

size: .; D: TRBD1; J: TRBJ1-4; V: TRBV19; CDR3: CASSLFSGQFNEKLFF; DNA: TGTGCCAGTAGTCTTTTTTCGGGACAGTTTAATGAAAAACTGTTTTTT
size: once; D: TRBD1; J: TRBJ2-7; V: TRBV7-6; CDR3: CASSLKGTGYQGAYEQYF; DNA: TGTGCCAGCAGCTTAAAGGGGACAGGCTATCAAGGGGCTTACGAGCAGTACTTC
size: .; D: TRBD2; J: TRBJ2-1; V: TRBV5-6; CDR3: CASSTDGLAGGPGQFF; DNA: TGTGCCAGCAGCACCGATGGACTAGCGGGAGGGCCTGGGCAGTTCTTC
size: once; D: TRBD2; J: TRBJ2-7; V: TRBV30; CDR3: CAWSGYSLGLGTDEQYF; DNA: TGTGCCTGGAGTGGGTACTCCTTGGGACTAGGGACGGACGAGCAGTACTTC
size: .; D: TRBD2; J: TRBJ2-4; V: TRBV5-4; CDR3: CASSFELALAKNIQYF; DNA: TGTGCCAGCAGCTTCGAACTAGCGTTAGCCAAAAACATTCAGTACTTC
size: once; D: .; J: TRBJ1-5; V: TRBV5-6; CDR3: CASSFGDSFGPQHF; DNA: TGTGCCAGCAGCTTCGGGGACTCCTTTGGGCCCCAGCATTTT
size: .; D: TRBD1; J: TRBJ2-2; V: TRBV27; CDR3: CASRRALGTGKVDKTGELFF; DNA: TGTGCCAGCCGCCGAGCCCTAGGGACAGGGAAAGTAGACAAGACCGGGGAGCTGTTTTTT
size: .; D: TRBD1; J: TRBJ1-2; V: TRBV4-1; CDR3: CASSPFAGQELYGYTF; DNA: TGCGCCAGCAGCCCCTTTGCGGGACAGGAATTATATGGCTACACCTTC
size: .; D: .; J: TRBJ2-1; V: TRBV7-2; CDR3: CASSSNMGRYNEQFF; DNA: TGTGCCAGCAGTTCAAACATGGGGAGATACAATGAGCAGTTCTTC
size: .; D: .; J: TRBJ2-5; V: TRBV5-6; CDR3: CASSLNGGDQETQYF; DNA: TGTGCCAGCAGCTTGAATGGGGGCGACCAAGAGACCCAGTACTTC
size: few; D: .; J: TRBJ2-2; V: TRBV19; CDR3: CASYRAGELFF; DNA: TGTGCCAGTTACAGGGCCGGGGAGCTGTTTTTT
size: .; D: TRBD2; J: TRBJ2-1; V: TRBV7-8; CDR3: CASSLAGGPPNEQFF; DNA: TGTGCCAGCAGCTTAGCGGGAGGGCCCCCCAATGAGCAGTTCTTC
size: .; D: .; J: TRBJ2-5; V: TRBV5-1; CDR3: CASSPGRGRETQYF; DNA: TGCGCCAGCAGCCCGGGTCGGGGAAGGGAGACCCAGTACTTC
size: .; D: .; J: TRBJ1-1; V: TRBV5-5; CDR3: CASSLTANTEAFF; DNA: TGTGCCAGCAGCTTGACAGCGAACACTGAAGCTTTCTTT
size: .; D: TRBD2; J: TRBJ2-1; V: TRBV28; CDR3: CASSSGLAESSYNEQFF; DNA: TGTGCCAGCAGTTCGGGACTAGCGGAGAGCTCCTACAATGAGCAGTTCTTC
size: .; D: TRBD1; J: TRBJ2-5; V: TRBV30; CDR3: CAWRQGGGETQYF; DNA: TGTGCCTGGAGGCAAGGGGGCGGAGAGACCCAGTACTTC
size: .; D: .; J: TRBJ1-4; V: TRBV30; CDR3: CAWSWEGNEKLFF; DNA: TGTGCCTGGAGTTGGGAGGGAAATGAAAAACTGTTTTTT
size: .; D: .; J: TRBJ2-7; V: TRBV6-5; CDR3: CASSENLSYEQYF; DNA: TGTGCCAGCAGTGAGAACTTGTCCTACGAGCAGTACTTC
size: .; D: .; J: TRBJ1-1; V: TRBV2; CDR3: CASSGQMNTEAFF; DNA: TGTGCCAGCAGTGGACAGATGAACACTGAAGCTTTCTTT
size: .; D: .; J: TRBJ2-3; V: TRBV7-3; CDR3: CASSFVGRDTQYF; DNA: TGTGCCAGCAGCTTCGTCGGTCGGGATACGCAGTATTTT
size: medium-sized; D: .; J: TRBJ2-5; V: TRBV4-1; CDR3: CASSQDPGAWETQYF; DNA: TGCGCCAGCAGCCAAGATCCAGGGGCGTGGGAGACCCAGTACTTC
size: few; D: TRBD2; J: TRBJ2-3; V: TRBV4-2; CDR3: CASSQEGAGATDTQYF; DNA: TGTGCCAGCAGCCAAGAGGGAGCGGGGGCCACAGATACGCAGTATTTT
size: once; D: .; J: TRBJ1-2; V: TRBV6-6; CDR3: CASSLLTNYGYTF; DNA: TGTGCCAGCAGCCTTTTAACAAACTATGGCTACACCTTC
size: .; D: TRBD2; J: TRBJ2-5; V: TRBV5-6; CDR3: CASSAVDRGGFRETQYF; DNA: TGTGCCAGCTCCGCTGTGGATCGGGGGGGTTTTAGAGAGACCCAGTACTTC
size: .; D: .; J: TRBJ2-5; V: TRBV30; CDR3: CAWSPPRRQETQYF; DNA: TGTGCCTGGAGTCCCCCACGGCGGCAAGAGACCCAGTACTTC
size: .; D: TRBD2; J: TRBJ2-1; V: TRBV13; CDR3: CASSLGPSGKYSEQFF; DNA: TGTGCCAGCAGCTTAGGCCCTAGCGGGAAATATAGTGAGCAGTTCTTC
size: .; D: TRBD1; J: TRBJ1-5; V: TRBV4-2; CDR3: CASSQDQGTGFQPQHF; DNA: TGTGCCAGCAGCCAAGACCAAGGGACAGGGTTTCAGCCCCAGCATTTT
size: .; D: .; J: TRBJ2-3; V: TRBV4-2; CDR3: CASSQDRTLGVPDTQYF; DNA: TGTGCCAGCAGCCAAGATAGAACCCTCGGGGTCCCAGATACGCAGTATTTT
size: .; D: .; J: TRBJ2-7; V: TRBV5-1; CDR3: CASSLLDSPYEQYF; DNA: TGCGCCAGCAGCTTGCTGGACAGCCCCTACGAGCAGTACTTC
size: .; D: TRBD1; J: TRBJ2-7; V: TRBV19; CDR3: CASSIGSPWDRVTYEQYF; DNA: TGTGCCAGTAGTATAGGTTCTCCATGGGACAGGGTTACCTACGAGCAGTACTTC
size: .; D: TRBD2; J: TRBJ2-3; V: TRBV9; CDR3: CASSGTSGGYTQYF; DNA: TGTGCCAGCAGCGGGACTAGCGGAGGGTATACGCAGTATTTT
size: .; D: .; J: TRBJ1-2; V: TRBV6-5; CDR3: CASSSETGANYGYTF; DNA: TGTGCCAGCAGTTCCGAGACAGGAGCTAACTATGGCTACACCTTC
size: .; D: .; J: TRBJ1-5; V: TRBV7-2; CDR3: CASSLARGVGNQPQHF; DNA: TGTGCCAGCAGCTTAGCTAGAGGCGTTGGGAATCAGCCCCAGCATTTT
size: .; D: .; J: TRBJ1-4; V: TRBV18; CDR3: CASSPGGVDEKLFF; DNA: TGTGCCAGCTCACCAGGAGGGGTTGATGAAAAACTGTTTTTT
size: .; D: TRBD1; J: TRBJ2-1; V: TRBV5-4; CDR3: CASSSRDRRTLNEQFF; DNA: TGTGCCAGCAGTTCCCGGGACAGGCGGACTCTCAATGAGCAGTTCTTC